The following is a TCR beta chain sequence with its context. It lacks a known antigen. No much larger clonotype is one base removed from it; base qualities were not supplied. The data were obtained in a study of control samples from healthy donors and cancer patients (dated by TCRdb to 2019 to 2021). Receptors were amplified or captured by the immunoSEQ multiplex PCR assay. TCRdb re-hosts the immuneACCESS table, in-frame sequences only. Its copies lack some clones; in the studies checked, an unresolved V gene accounts for under half of them, and the cause for the rest is not known. The sample table lists about 410,000 clones, 90% of them with a count of one. The ten largest clones take up around 6.4% of the sample. Germline trimming: 5 bases from V, 2 bases from J; junction bases outside gene matches: 6. Including the terminal cysteine and phenylalanine, the CDR3 comprises 16 residues. The only DNA kept is the CDR3, 48 bases in frame from the first base. Taken from the germline V gene, the CDR1 and CDR2 loops are SGHNT and YENEEA.

The chain joins TRBV11-3 to TRBJ2-3, with 11 bases in between that match TRBD2. The sample consisted of PBMCs. The receptor comes from a middle-aged man with head and neck cancer. The sequence in DNA is TGTGCCAGCAGCCTTGGGACTAGCGGATACACAGATACGCAGTATTTT. It encodes CASSLGTSGYTDTQYF.